The source of this T cell receptor (beta chain) is a study of cytomegalovirus exposure and HLA in healthy donors. Study outcomes and limitations: Trimming of TCR beta V- and J-genes showed a link, identified in a later analysis, to a missense DCLRE1C variant. Reports showed the classifier diagnosing cytomegalovirus status with high specificity and sensitivity.

The CDR3 has 14 residues. V lost 1 base and J 5 bases, leaving 6 bases between the germline ends. The V gene's germline CDR1 is SGHTA and CDR2 FQGNSA. PCR was performed using 60 Vbeta and 13 Jbeta primers. Under the authors' procedure: Counted up in a later analysis, unique TCR beta chains came to roughly 80 million, with 9.5 million to 13 million shared. Generated by immunoSEQ multiplex PCR, the TCRdb table keeps only in-frame clones and is missing some. That table furnishes V, J and clone size, whereas the DNA furnished D and trimming. The listing records some 80,000 clones. Turning to this clone: Its antigen is not identified.

The sample was PBMCs. This chain joins TRBV7-2 and TRBJ1-6; D remains unclear. The source of this sequence is a woman aged 25 to 39 in good health and CMV-seronegative. The DNA for the CDR3 is TGTGCCAGCAGCTTAGGGCGGAATAATTCACCCCTCCACTTT. It translates to CASSLGRNNSPLHF.